This is a list of T cell receptor beta chains from one sample in a study of chemoradiotherapy in HPV16-positive cancers. Clones were sequenced by immunoSEQ multiplex PCR, and TCRdb holds only the in-frame ones, with some missing. The profile shows about 8,900 clones, 85% of them singletons. The input for sequencing was tumor tissue, taken from a patient who underwent chemoradiotherapy. The receptors come from a human donor with HPV-associated anogenital cancer. The conserved cysteine and the conserved F or W are not part of the CDR3 here.

V: TRBV7-9; length: 13; CDR3: ASSSRQGDTYEQY
V: TRBV7-2; length: 11; CDR3: ASSLSVQETQY
V: TRBV6-1; length: 13; CDR3: ASRKMTSGADTQY
V: TRBV9; length: 11; CDR3: ASSVGARNTIY
V: TRBV5-1; length: 12; CDR3: ASSLVGSNSPLH
V: TRBV6-6; length: 11; CDR3: ASSYSASYGYT
V: TRBV19; length: 12; CDR3: ASSMARLWQPQH
V: TRBV28; length: 12; CDR3: ASKVPGGRGEQY
V: TRBV18; length: 14; CDR3: ASSPRQGASTDTQY
V: TRBV5-4; length: 16; CDR3: ASSPGTSGRSASYEQY
V: TRBV6-6; length: 14; CDR3: ASSYGTGPLQETQY
V: TRBV28; length: 11; CDR3: ASKKGLNTEAF
V: TRBV2; length: 11; CDR3: ASTRGFNTEAF
V: TRBV6-5; length: 10; CDR3: ASRRPSTEAF
V: TRBV5-6; length: 13; CDR3: ASSPGTSGYNEQF
V: TRBV7-3; length: 11; CDR3: ASSLGVGNTIY
V: TRBV19; length: 10; CDR3: ASSAGWSGYT
V: TRBV19; length: 12; CDR3: ASRDKAMNTEAF
V: TRBV11-2; length: 13; CDR3: ASSLGTPVGTEAF
V: TRBV15; length: 14; CDR3: ATSRGLAGADNEQF
V: TRBV19; length: 8; CDR3: ASLGDTQY
V: TRBV21-1; length: 14; CDR3: ASSKYLAGDRHEQF
V: TRBV6-6; length: 14; CDR3: ASSYSIRGGTDTQY
V: TRBV18; length: 13; CDR3: ASSPSEGLTYEQY
V: TRBV12-5; length: 12; CDR3: ASGSGLSNQPQH
V: TRBV29-1; length: 12; CDR3: SAPLAGGNNEQF
V: TRBV18; length: 14; CDR3: ASSPGLAGGGDEQF
V: TRBV20-1; length: 9; CDR3: SAIRGNTIY
V: TRBV21-1; length: 11; CDR3: ASSKSPVDIQY
V: TRBV5-6; length: 14; CDR3: ASSLPGAIEGNEQF
V: TRBV6-6; length: 11; CDR3: ASGQGASQPQH
V: TRBV6-1; length: 13; CDR3: ASSAGTGWNSPLH
V: TRBV19; length: 12; CDR3: ASSIGRINTEAF
V: TRBV5-5; length: 14; CDR3: ASSVSENAGANVLT
V: TRBV9; length: 12; CDR3: ASSVDLGNTEAF
V: TRBV7-6; length: 15; CDR3: ASSLDVVDGGTDTQY
V: TRBV11-2; length: 12; CDR3: ASSLWGGFYEQY
V: TRBV9; length: 12; CDR3: ASSPYRDRTEAF
V: TRBV7-9; length: 11; CDR3: ASSLGGAGELF
V: TRBV19; length: 11; CDR3: ASSSGGQTEAF
V: TRBV27; length: 13; CDR3: ASSLLGQGNEKLF
V: TRBV4-1; length: 13; CDR3: ASRKGARINEKLF
V: TRBV19; length: 11; CDR3: ASSIGTNYEQY
V: TRBV19; length: 13; CDR3: ASRLKGTRYQPQH
V: TRBV28; length: 14; CDR3: ASSQRGTGRTDTQY
V: TRBV28; length: 9; CDR3: ASGEHETQY
V: TRBV30; length: 9; CDR3: AWTGVVGYT
V: TRBV19; length: 12; CDR3: ASRTGYSNQPQH
V: TRBV7-9; length: 13; CDR3: ASSLQRDFPDTQY
V: TRBV4-2; length: 14; CDR3: ASSHFGTSGPDEQF
V: TRBV27; length: 14; CDR3: ASRIGTSGGNNEQF
V: TRBV6-1; length: 12; CDR3: ASSEYGTVDTQY